This TCR beta chain is drawn from a study of control samples from healthy donors and cancer patients. The repertoire was sequenced with immunoSEQ multiplex PCR; TCRdb's copy has only in-frame clones and lacks some. Of under 70,000 clones in the sample, 90% were seen once. This CDR3 is built from 15 residues. Germline assignment: CDR1 SGHRS and CDR2 YFSETQ. V shed 2 bases, J shed 2 bases, and the junction held 4 bases outside the gene matches. This sequence originates from a woman between 50 and 59 years old with colorectal cancer. Sequencing input: PBMCs. V gene TRBV5-1 combines with J gene TRBJ2-1; 7 bases are shared with TRBD1. The CDR3 spells CASSFTGDPYNEQFF. The DNA of the CDR3 is TGCGCCAGCAGCTTTACAGGGGACCCCTACAATGAGCAGTTCTTC.